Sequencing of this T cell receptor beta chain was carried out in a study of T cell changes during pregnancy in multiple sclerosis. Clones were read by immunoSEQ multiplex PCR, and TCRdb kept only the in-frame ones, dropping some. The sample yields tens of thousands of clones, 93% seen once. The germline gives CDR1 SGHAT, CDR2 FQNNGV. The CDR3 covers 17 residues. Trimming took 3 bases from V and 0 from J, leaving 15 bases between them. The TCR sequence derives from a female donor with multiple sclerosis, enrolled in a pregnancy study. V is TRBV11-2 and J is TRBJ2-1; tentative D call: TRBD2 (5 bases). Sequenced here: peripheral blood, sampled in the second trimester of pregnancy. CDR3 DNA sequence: TGTGCCAGCAGCTTGTCTTCCTCGGGAAGCTCCTACAATGAGCAGTTCTTC. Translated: CASSLSSSGSSYNEQFF. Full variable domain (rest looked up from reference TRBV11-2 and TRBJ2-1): EAGVAQSPRYKIIEKRQSVAFWCNPISGHATLYWYQQILGQGPKLLIQFQNNGVVDDSQLPKDRFSAERLKGVDSTLKIQPAKLEDSAVYLCASSLSSSGSSYNEQFFGPGTRLTVL.